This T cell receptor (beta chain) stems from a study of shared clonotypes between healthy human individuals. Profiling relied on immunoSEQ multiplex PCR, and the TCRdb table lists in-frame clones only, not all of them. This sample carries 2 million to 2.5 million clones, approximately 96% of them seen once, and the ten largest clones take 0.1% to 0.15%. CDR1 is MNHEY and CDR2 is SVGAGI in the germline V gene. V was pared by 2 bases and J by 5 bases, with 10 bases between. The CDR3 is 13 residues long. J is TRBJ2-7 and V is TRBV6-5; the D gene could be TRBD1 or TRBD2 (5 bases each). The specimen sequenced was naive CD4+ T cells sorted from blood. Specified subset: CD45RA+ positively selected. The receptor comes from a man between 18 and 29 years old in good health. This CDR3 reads CASSYRDGDEQYF. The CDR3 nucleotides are TGTGCCAGCAGTTACAGGGACGGCGACGAGCAGTACTTC.